The 22 T cell receptor beta chains below all came from one sample that was sequenced in a study of T cell changes during pregnancy in multiple sclerosis. The table came from immunoSEQ multiplex PCR; TCRdb's copy has only in-frame clones and leaves some out. The sample includes approximately 130,000 clones, 90% to 98% of them seen just once. Sequencing was performed on peripheral blood, taken after pregnancy. The receptor source for this set is a female donor with multiple sclerosis, enrolled in a pregnancy study.

The chain joins TRBV19 to TRBJ1-1; 8 nucleotides agree with TRBD1. The germline V gene encodes CDR1 LNHDA and CDR2 SQIVND (reference sequence). V shed 7 bases, J shed 4 bases, and the junction held 5 bases outside the gene matches. CDR3 size: 13 residues. Here the CDR3 DNA reads TGTGCCAGTACCCTGACAGGGGCCACTGAAGCTTTCTTT. Translating it yields CASTLTGATEAFF.

This chain connects TRBV19 to TRBJ2-7; TRBD1 aligns across 10 bases. This CDR3 is 15 amino acids long. The V gene's germline CDR1 is LNHDA and CDR2 SQIVND (reference sequence). V lost 5 bases and J lost 4; bases outside the gene matches: 8. In DNA, the CDR3 is TGTGCCAGTAGTCCCCGACAGGGGGCTTCGTACGAGCAGTACTTC. Protein: CASSPRQGASYEQYF.

This rearrangement joins TRBV5-1 to TRBJ2-2, with 9 bases identical to TRBD2. CDR1 and CDR2 from the germline V gene are SGHRS and YFSETQ. V was clipped by 2 bases and J by 4 bases; unmatched bases: 6. The CDR3 runs to 16 residues. Here the CDR3 DNA reads TGCGCCAGCAGCTTAGGACTAGCGTCATTCACCGGGGAGCTGTTTTTT. This gives the protein CASSLGLASFTGELFF.

J is TRBJ1-2 and V is TRBV29-1; TRBD1 agrees at 9 bases. Germline CDR1 is SQVTM and CDR2 is ANQGSEA. This CDR3 is 13 amino acids long. V dropped 7 bases and J dropped 5; count of bases not matched to a gene: 8. CDR3 in amino acids: CSASGQGMYGYTF. CDR3 DNA: TGCAGCGCATCGGGACAGGGAATGTATGGCTACACCTTC.

This rearrangement joins TRBV6-5 to TRBJ1-5, with a weak D call TRBD1 (5 bases). The V and J ends lost 0 bases and 9 bases respectively, with 12 bases between them. The length of the CDR3 is 14 residues. Germline V lookup: CDR1 MNHEY, CDR2 SVGAGI. This CDR3 is CASSYSRVGWPQHF. CDR3 in DNA: TGTGCCAGCAGTTACTCCAGGGTTGGGTGGCCCCAGCATTTT.

The J gene is TRBJ1-2, the V gene TRBV30, with D unresolved. There are 13 residues in the CDR3. V shed 3 bases and J shed 0 bases, with 8 bases lying between them. From germline, CDR1 is GTSNPN and CDR2 SVGIG (reference sequence). The DNA of the CDR3 is TGTGCCTGGAGCGAATCAGCTAACTATGGCTACACCTTC. Protein sequence: CAWSESANYGYTF.

In nucleotides, the CDR3 is TGTGCCAGCTCACCCTCCTTGATGCGGCACACTGCCTACAATGAGCAGTTCTTC. The encoded protein is CASSPSLMRHTAYNEQFF. V is TRBV18 and J is TRBJ2-1; D gene unclear. The germline V and J ends were trimmed by 3 bases and 2 bases, with 20 bases remaining between them. Germline CDR1 and CDR2: KGHSH and LQKENI. The CDR3 covers 18 residues.

CDR3 sequence (DNA): TGTGCCAGCAGCTCAGGGTTCAATGAAAAACTGTTTTTT. It specifies CASSSGFNEKLFF. V usage is TRBV7-9 and J usage is TRBJ1-4; D possibly corresponds to TRBD1 (5 bases). Germline V gene data show CDR1 as SEHNR and CDR2 as FQNEAQ (reference sequence). Trimming stripped 4 bases from V and 5 bases from J, with 8 bases between. CDR3 size: 13 residues.

The genes are TRBV4-1 and TRBJ2-3; 11 positions agree with TRBD2. The CDR3 has 17 residues. Germline loops: CDR1 MGHRA, CDR2 YSYEKL. Trimming cost V 5 bases and J 0 bases; bases outside gene matches: 7. The CDR3 DNA sequence: TGCGCCAGCAGCTTGAGAACTAGCGGGAGAAGCACAGATACGCAGTATTTT. Its translation is CASSLRTSGRSTDTQYF.

V gene TRBV13 combines with J gene TRBJ2-1; 7 bases fit TRBD2. CDR1 PRHDT and CDR2 FYEKMQ come from the germline V gene (reference sequence). This CDR3 has 14 amino acids. V shed 5 bases and J 13 bases; nucleotides not matched to a gene: 14. DNA for the CDR3: TGTGCCAGCAGCCCCACGCTTTGGGAGGGCCTTCAGTTCTTC. It is translated as CASSPTLWEGLQFF.

This clone was observed a few times. The rearrangement links TRBV27 to TRBJ1-1; 9 nucleotides match TRBD1. Germline loops: CDR1 MNHEY, CDR2 SMNVEV (reference sequence). Unmatched junction bases numbered 24, after V lost 4 bases and J lost 6 bases. This CDR3 has 20 amino acids. This CDR3 is CASSSIEKPGTGTKLAEAFF. DNA for the CDR3: TGTGCCAGCAGTTCCATAGAGAAACCCGGGACAGGGACCAAATTAGCTGAAGCTTTCTTT.

This clone appeared a single time. The chain links TRBV5-6 to TRBJ1-4; 10 bases map to TRBD1. CDR1 is SGHDT and CDR2 is YYEEEE in the germline V gene. This CDR3 has 15 residues. The J segment lost 8 bases and the V segment lost 5 bases, leaving 9 bases of the junction unmatched. The CDR3 region is CASSPGQGTREKLFF. CDR3 nucleotides: TGTGCCAGCAGTCCGGGACAGGGGACGAGAGAAAAACTGTTTTTT.

The chain links TRBV7-2 to TRBJ2-7, with 8 bases identical to TRBD2. This CDR3 is built from 15 residues. The trim removed 5 bases at V and 0 bases at J, leaving 6 bases unmatched. The germline gives CDR1 SGHTA, CDR2 FQGNSA. The CDR3 here is CASSQSGGGSYEQYF. DNA of the CDR3: TGTGCCAGCAGCCAAAGCGGGGGAGGCTCCTACGAGCAGTACTTC.

The chain has TRBV28 and TRBJ2-7, with D maybe TRBD1 (7 bases). Germline CDR1 reads MDHEN; CDR2 reads SYDVKM. This CDR3 region has 14 residues. V was pared by 6 bases and J by 7 bases, with 19 bases between. The CDR3 bases are TGTGCCAGCAGCCCCCCGGGATCAGGGGGGGAGCAGTACTTC. Its translation is CASSPPGSGGEQYF.

The chain uses TRBV27 and TRBJ1-1; 9 positions agree with TRBD1. Germline CDR1 is MNHEY and CDR2 is SMNVEV (reference sequence). V gave up 3 bases and J gave up 7 bases; unmatched junction bases: 9. The CDR3 is 15 residues long. The CDR3 region has the DNA TGTGCCAGCAGTTTTACAGGGGGCCGGAAAAATGAAGCTTTCTTT. Its protein product is CASSFTGGRKNEAFF.

In this sample, this clone turned up once. A junction end diverges from the germline sequence, so it may reflect a read error. The rearrangement joins TRBV4-1 to TRBJ2-7; D not resolved. The CDR3 has 14 residues. Germline V gene lookup returns CDR1 MGHRA and CDR2 YSYEKL. The CDR3 DNA sequence: TGCGCCAGCAACCAAGAAATAGTAGCCGACGAGCAGTACTTC. Protein product: CASNQEIVADEQYF.

This chain connects TRBV28 to TRBJ2-1; 12 bases match TRBD2. Per the germline V gene, CDR1 is MDHEN and CDR2 is SYDVKM. J lost 9 bases, V lost 3 bases, and 3 bases had no gene match. The CDR3 extends over 14 amino acids. CDR3: CASSFPSGRAEQFF. Here the CDR3 DNA reads TGTGCCAGCAGTTTTCCTAGCGGGAGGGCTGAGCAGTTCTTC.

The V call is TRBV15, the J call TRBJ2-1; TRBD2 matches 9 bases. The junction had 11 bases not matched to a gene; V was cut back by 0 bases and J by 2 bases. Germline assignment: CDR1 LNHNV and CDR2 YYDKDF (reference sequence). CDR3 size: 19 residues. DNA of the CDR3: TGTGCCACCAGCAGAGATGAAATAGCGGGAGTTATCCCCTACAATGAGCAGTTCTTC. It yields the protein CATSRDEIAGVIPYNEQFF.

The V gene is TRBV7-6, the J gene TRBJ2-3; the D gene is possibly TRBD1 (5 bases). Trimming took 2 bases from V and 2 from J, leaving 23 bases between them. The CDR3 loop spans 19 amino acids. Germline CDR1 and CDR2: SGHVS and FNYEAQ. The CDR3 sequence: CASSLPSGQLRNNTDTQYF. CDR3 nucleotides: TGTGCCAGCAGCTTACCATCAGGGCAGCTCCGTAATAACACAGATACGCAGTATTTT.

The chain is built from TRBV7-9 and TRBJ1-1; TRBD1 is a possible D gene (5 bases). The V gene lost 7 bases and the J gene lost 4 bases, with 13 bases spanning the gap. The germline gives CDR1 SEHNR, CDR2 FQNEAQ (reference sequence). The CDR3 consists of 13 residues. The DNA for the CDR3 is TGTGCCAGCACCGGTAGGGGCGGCACTGAAGCTTTCTTT. Protein sequence: CASTGRGGTEAFF.

The CDR3 region is CASSIAGGLRLLYGYTF. The CDR3 nucleotides are TGTGCCAGTAGTATAGCAGGGGGTCTCAGACTCCTCTATGGCTACACCTTC. The chain uses TRBV19 and TRBJ1-2; 7 nucleotides align to TRBD1. CDR1 and CDR2 from the germline V gene are LNHDA and SQIVND (reference sequence). The CDR3 totals 17 residues. Trimming removed 1 base from V and 4 bases from J; junction bases left unmatched: 12.

This clone was picked up a small number of times. This chain joins TRBV7-8 and TRBJ2-7; D gene ambiguous. The ends were cut back, 5 bases at V and 4 bases at J, with 6 bases in the middle. Germline-derived CDR1 and CDR2 are SGHVS and FQNEAQ. This CDR3 spans 11 amino acids. In nucleotides, the CDR3 is TGTGCCAGCAGCCCATCATACGAGCAGTACTTC. Encoded protein: CASSPSYEQYF.